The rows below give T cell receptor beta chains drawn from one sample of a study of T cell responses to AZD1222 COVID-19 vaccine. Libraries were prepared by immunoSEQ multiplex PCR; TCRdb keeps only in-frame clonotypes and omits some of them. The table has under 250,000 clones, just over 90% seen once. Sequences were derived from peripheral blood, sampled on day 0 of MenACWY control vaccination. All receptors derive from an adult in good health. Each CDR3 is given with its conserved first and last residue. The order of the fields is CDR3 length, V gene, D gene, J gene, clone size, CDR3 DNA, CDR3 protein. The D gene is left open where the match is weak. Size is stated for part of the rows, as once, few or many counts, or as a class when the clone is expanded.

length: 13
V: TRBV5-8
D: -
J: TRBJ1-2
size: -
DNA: TGTGCCAGCAGCTTGGCACTGTACTATGGCTACACCTTC
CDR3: CASSLALYYGYTF

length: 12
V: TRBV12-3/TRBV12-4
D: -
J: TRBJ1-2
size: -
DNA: TGTGCCAGCAGTTCCGAATTCTATGGCTACACCTTC
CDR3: CASSSEFYGYTF

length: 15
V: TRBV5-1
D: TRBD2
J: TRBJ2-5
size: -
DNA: TGCGCCAGCAGCTTGACTAGCGGGGGCCAAGAGACCCAGTACTTC
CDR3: CASSLTSGGQETQYF

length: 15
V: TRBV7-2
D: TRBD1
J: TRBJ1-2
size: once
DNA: TGTGCCAGCAGCTTAGAGACAGGGAGGGCGAGCGGCTACACCTTC
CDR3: CASSLETGRASGYTF

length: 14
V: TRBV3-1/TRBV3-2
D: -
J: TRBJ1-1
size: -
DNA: TGTGCCAGCAGCCAAAGGGGATCGAACACTGAAGCTTTCTTT
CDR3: CASSQRGSNTEAFF

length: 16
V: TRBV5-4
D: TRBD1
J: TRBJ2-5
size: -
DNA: TGTGCCAGCAGCAATCAGGCCAGGGGGCCACAAGAGACCCAGTACTTC
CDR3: CASSNQARGPQETQYF

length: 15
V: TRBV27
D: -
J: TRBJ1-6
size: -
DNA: TGTGCCAGCAGTTTAGTAGACTCCTATAATTCACCCCTCCACTTT
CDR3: CASSLVDSYNSPLHF

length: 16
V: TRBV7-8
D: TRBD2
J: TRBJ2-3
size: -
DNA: TGTGCCAGCGCGGGGGGGCCCCCGCACGGGGCAGATACGCAGTATTTT
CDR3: CASAGGPPHGADTQYF

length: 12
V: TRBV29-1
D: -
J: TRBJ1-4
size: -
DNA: TGCAGCGTTGAGGGGGGCAGGGAAAAACTGTTTTTT
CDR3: CSVEGGREKLFF

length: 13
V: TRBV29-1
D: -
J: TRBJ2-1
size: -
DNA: TGCAGCGCCCAGGGTACTCCCTACAATGAGCAGTTCTTC
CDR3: CSAQGTPYNEQFF

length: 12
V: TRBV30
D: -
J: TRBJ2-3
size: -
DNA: TGTGCCTGGAGTGAAGGGAGGGATACGCAGTATTTT
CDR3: CAWSEGRDTQYF

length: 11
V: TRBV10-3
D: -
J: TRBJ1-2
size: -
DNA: TGTGCCTCCTCAGGAAACTATGGCTACACCTTC
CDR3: CASSGNYGYTF

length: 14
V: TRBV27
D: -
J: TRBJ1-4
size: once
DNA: TGTGCCAGCAGTTCATGGACCGGGACAGAAAAACTGTTTTTT
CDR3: CASSSWTGTEKLFF

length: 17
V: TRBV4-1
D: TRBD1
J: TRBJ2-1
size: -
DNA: TGCGCCAGCAGCCAAGCTCAGTTGGGACAGGGGGCCTATGAGCAGTTCTTC
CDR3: CASSQAQLGQGAYEQFF

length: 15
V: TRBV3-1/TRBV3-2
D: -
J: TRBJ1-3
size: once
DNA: TGTGCCAGCAGCCAAGTAAGGAGCTCTGGAAACACCATATATTTT
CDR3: CASSQVRSSGNTIYF

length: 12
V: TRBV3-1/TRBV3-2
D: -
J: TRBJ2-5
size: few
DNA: TGTGCCAGCAGCCAACCGCTAGAGACCCAGTACTTC
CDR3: CASSQPLETQYF

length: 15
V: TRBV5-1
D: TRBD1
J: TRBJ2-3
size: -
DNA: TGCGCCAGCAGCTTGACGGGACAGGGGAGTGCAACGCAGTATTTT
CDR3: CASSLTGQGSATQYF

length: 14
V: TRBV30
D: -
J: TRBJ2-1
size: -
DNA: TGTGCCTGGGTAGGTAGGACGGTATACAATGAGCAGTTCTTC
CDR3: CAWVGRTVYNEQFF

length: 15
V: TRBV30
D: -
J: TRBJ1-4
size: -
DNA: TGTGCCTGGAGTGCTCCGGGACCCACTAATGAAAAACTGTTTTTT
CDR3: CAWSAPGPTNEKLFF

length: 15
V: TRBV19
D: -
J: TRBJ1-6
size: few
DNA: TGTGCCAGTAGTCGGACCGGGGATGAGAATTCACCCCTCCACTTT
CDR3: CASSRTGDENSPLHF

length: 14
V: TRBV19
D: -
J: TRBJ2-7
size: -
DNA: TGTGCCAGTAGTATAGGCGGGGTCCCTACGGAGCAGTACTTC
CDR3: CASSIGGVPTEQYF

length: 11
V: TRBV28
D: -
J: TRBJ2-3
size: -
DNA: TGTGCCAGCAGTTTTCAAGATACGCAGTATTTT
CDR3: CASSFQDTQYF

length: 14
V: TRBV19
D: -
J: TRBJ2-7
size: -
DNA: TGTGCCAGTAGTATCTTTGGACAGCTAAACGAGCAGTACTTC
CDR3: CASSIFGQLNEQYF

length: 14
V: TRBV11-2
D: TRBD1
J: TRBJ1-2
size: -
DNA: TGTGCCAGCAGCGCCCTGACAGGGGACCATGGCTACACCTTC
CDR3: CASSALTGDHGYTF

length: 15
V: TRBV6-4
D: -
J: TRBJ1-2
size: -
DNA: TGTGCCAGCAGTGCCGAGGCAGGAGGGTTCTATGGCTACACCTTC
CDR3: CASSAEAGGFYGYTF

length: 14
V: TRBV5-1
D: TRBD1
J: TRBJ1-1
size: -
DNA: TGCGCCAGCAGCTTGGGGTCCCACAGGGGAGAAGCTTTCTTT
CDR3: CASSLGSHRGEAFF

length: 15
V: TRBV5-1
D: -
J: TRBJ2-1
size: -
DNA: TGCGCCAGCAGCTTGGGACAGGCTAGTTTCAATGAGCAGTTCTTC
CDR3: CASSLGQASFNEQFF

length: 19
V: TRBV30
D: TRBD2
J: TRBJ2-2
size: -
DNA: TGTGCCTGGAGTCCCGGGACTAGCGGTCCAGGACAGAACACCGGGGAGCTGTTTTTT
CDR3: CAWSPGTSGPGQNTGELFF

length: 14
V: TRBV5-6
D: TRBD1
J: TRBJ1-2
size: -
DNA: TGTGCCAGCAGCTTGGCGGCAGGGGGCAGTGGCTACACCTTC
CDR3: CASSLAAGGSGYTF

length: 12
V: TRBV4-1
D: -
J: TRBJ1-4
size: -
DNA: TGCGCCAGCAGCCAAGGGGGTGGGGAACTGTTTTTT
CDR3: CASSQGGGELFF

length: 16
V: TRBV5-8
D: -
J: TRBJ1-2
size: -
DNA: TGTGCCAGCAGCTACGATGGGGGGTCATCTAACTATGGCTACACCTTC
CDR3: CASSYDGGSSNYGYTF

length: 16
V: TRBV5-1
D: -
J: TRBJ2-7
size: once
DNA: TGCGCCAGCAGCTCCCAAGCCTTGTACCGCTCCTACGAGCAGTACTTC
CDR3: CASSSQALYRSYEQYF

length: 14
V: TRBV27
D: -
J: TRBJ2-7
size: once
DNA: TGTGCCAGCAGTTTAATAGGACCCTCCTACGAGCAGTACTTC
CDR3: CASSLIGPSYEQYF

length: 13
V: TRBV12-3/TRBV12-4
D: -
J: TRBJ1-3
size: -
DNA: TGTGCCAGCAGCCCCCTGGCTGGAAACACCATATATTTT
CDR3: CASSPLAGNTIYF

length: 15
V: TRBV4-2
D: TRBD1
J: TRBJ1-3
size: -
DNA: TGTGCCAGCAGGGAGGACAGGGGGCCTGGAAACACCATATATTTT
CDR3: CASREDRGPGNTIYF

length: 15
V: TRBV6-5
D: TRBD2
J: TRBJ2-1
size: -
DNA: TGTGCCAGCAAGACTAGCGGGGGCCCTCGGGATGAGCAGTTCTTC
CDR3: CASKTSGGPRDEQFF

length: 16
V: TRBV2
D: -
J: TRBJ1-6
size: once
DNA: TGTGCCAGCAGTGAAGGGACGTTGCAGTATAATTCACCCCTCCACTTT
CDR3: CASSEGTLQYNSPLHF

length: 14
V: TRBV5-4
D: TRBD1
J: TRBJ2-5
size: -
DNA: TGTGCCAGCAGCCGGGACAGGAACCAAGAGACCCAGTACTTC
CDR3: CASSRDRNQETQYF

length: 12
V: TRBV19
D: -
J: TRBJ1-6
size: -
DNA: TGTGCCAGCAACAGGGTAGGATCACCCCTCCACTTT
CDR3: CASNRVGSPLHF

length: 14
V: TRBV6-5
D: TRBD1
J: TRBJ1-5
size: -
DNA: TGTGCCAGCACTAGGGACAGTCCAAATCAGCCCCAGCATTTT
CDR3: CASTRDSPNQPQHF

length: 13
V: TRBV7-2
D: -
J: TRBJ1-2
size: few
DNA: TGTGCCAGCAGCCAGCTGGGGGTCTCTGGCTACACCTTC
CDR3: CASSQLGVSGYTF

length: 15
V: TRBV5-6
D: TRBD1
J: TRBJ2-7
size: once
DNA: TGTGCCAGCAGCTTGGTGGGACAGGAGTACTACGAGCAGTACTTC
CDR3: CASSLVGQEYYEQYF

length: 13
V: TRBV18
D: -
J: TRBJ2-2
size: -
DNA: TGTGCCAGCTCACCAGCGTTGGACGGGGAGCTGTTTTTT
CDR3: CASSPALDGELFF

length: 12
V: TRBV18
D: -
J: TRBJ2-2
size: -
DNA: TGTGCCAGCTCAGCGAACACCGGGGAGCTGTTTTTT
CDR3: CASSANTGELFF

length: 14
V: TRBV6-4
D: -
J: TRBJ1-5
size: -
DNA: TGTGCCAGCAGCCAACAGGGTAGCAATCAGCCCCAGCATTTT
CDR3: CASSQQGSNQPQHF

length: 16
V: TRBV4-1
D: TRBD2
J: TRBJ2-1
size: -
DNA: TGCGCCAGCAGCCAAGATACGGGGGGGGGCCGGGTTGAGCAGTTCTTC
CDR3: CASSQDTGGGRVEQFF

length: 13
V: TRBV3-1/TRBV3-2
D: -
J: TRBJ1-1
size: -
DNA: TGTGCCAGCAGCCAAGCAGGGAACACTGAAGCTTTCTTT
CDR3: CASSQAGNTEAFF

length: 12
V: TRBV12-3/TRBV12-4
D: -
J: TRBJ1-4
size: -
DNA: TGTGCCAGCAGTGGACGGGCTGAAAAACTGTTTTTT
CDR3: CASSGRAEKLFF

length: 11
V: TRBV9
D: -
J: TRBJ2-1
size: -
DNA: TGTGCCAGCAGCGTAGGAAGGGAGCAGTTCTTC
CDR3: CASSVGREQFF

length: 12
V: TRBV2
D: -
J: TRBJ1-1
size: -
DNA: TGTGCCAGCAGTCCGCGGGGCACTGAAGCTTTCTTT
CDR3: CASSPRGTEAFF